This T cell receptor beta chain derives from a study of T cells after yellow fever vaccination. Across the whole study: Any fraction with a low cell number was prepared using SMART-Seq v4 Ultra Low Input.

General study results and limits: FACS-sorted repertoires could contain abundant clonotypes contaminating from the bulk population. Post-booster repertoires again held most primary-vaccination clones (about 96% CD4, 88% CD8).

The CDR3 runs 12 residues. Germline lookup yields CDR1 DFQATT and CDR2 SNEGSKA (reference sequence). Trimming shortened V by 4 bases and J by 2 bases, and 8 bases separated the two germline ends. Generation of TCR cDNA used 5'RACE template switching (which added a universal primer site and UMIs). TCRdb re-derived calls from the 5' RACE reads in MiXCR, one entry per CDR3 protein. The sample shows fewer than 650,000 distinct CDR3 sequences, around a fifth of them seen only once. This clonotype was detected a few times. The antigen remains undetermined. The sample was PBMCs, taken around 3 weeks after the first yellow fever vaccination. The chain combines TRBV20-1 with TRBJ2-5, with D possibly TRBD2 on 5 matching bases. This receptor was taken from a man between 18 and 29 years old who received the YFV17D yellow fever vaccine. CDR3 DNA: TGCAGTGCTACCGGGATTCAAGAGACCCAGTACTTC. Translating it yields CSATGIQETQYF.